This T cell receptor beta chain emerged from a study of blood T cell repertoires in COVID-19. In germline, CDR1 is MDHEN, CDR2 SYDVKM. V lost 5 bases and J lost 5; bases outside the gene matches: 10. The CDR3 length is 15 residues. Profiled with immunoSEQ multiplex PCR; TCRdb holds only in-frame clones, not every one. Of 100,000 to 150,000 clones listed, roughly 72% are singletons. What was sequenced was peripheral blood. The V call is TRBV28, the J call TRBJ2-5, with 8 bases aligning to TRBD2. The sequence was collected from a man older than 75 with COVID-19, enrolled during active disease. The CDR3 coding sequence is TGTGCCAGCAGTCGAGCGGGAGCGAAATATGAGACCCAGTACTTC. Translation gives CASSRAGAKYETQYF.